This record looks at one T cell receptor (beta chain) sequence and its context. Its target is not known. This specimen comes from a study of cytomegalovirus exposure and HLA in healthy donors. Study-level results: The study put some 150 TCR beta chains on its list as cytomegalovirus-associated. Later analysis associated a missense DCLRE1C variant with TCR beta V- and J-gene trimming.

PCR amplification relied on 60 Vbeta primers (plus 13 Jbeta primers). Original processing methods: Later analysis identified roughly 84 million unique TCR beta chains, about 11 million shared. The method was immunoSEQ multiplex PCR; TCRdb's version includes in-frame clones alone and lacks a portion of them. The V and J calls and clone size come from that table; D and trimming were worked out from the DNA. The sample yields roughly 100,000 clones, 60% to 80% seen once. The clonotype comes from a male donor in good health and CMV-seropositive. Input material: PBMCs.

The CDR3 nucleotides are TGCAGCGTACAGGATCCTTTCTACGAGCAGTACTTC. Its translation: CSVQDPFYEQYF. This chain links TRBV29-1 with TRBJ2-7; D perhaps matches TRBD1 (5 bases). CDR3 size: 12 residues. Germline CDR1 is SQVTM and CDR2 is ANQGSEA. V was pared by 6 bases and J by 3 bases, with 12 bases between.